This T cell receptor beta chain was sequenced in a study of response to subunit inactivated influenza vaccine. This clonotype occurred a few times. Its antigen remains unidentified. This CDR3 has 17 residues. The V gene end was trimmed by 1 base and the J gene end by 0 bases; junction bases not matched to a gene: 3. CDR1 SGHVS and CDR2 FQNEAQ come from the germline V gene. Study-wide findings and caveats: It was the authors' suggestion that each seasonal influenza vaccination recruits few new T cells.

Each CDR3 protein gets one entry after TCRdb re-called the RT-PCR reads with MiXCR. The table has roughly 620,000 distinct CDR3 sequences, roughly 10% seen once. The data were also submitted as part of a second study, on T cells expressing NK-cell markers. As that study records: It was by 5'RACE template switching with UMIs that TCR beta cDNA was made. Eight donors were sequenced, of whom seven were HCMV-seropositive, while the remaining one was HCMV-seronegative. Sorting was restricted to alpha-beta TCR T cells by an anti-gamma-delta TCR antibody in several experiments.

The receptor was derived from a man in his fifties or sixties who received an inactivated influenza vaccine. This specimen was PBMCs from blood, taken on the day of vaccination. The gene calls are TRBV7-8 and TRBJ2-2; 9 bases are shared with TRBD2. The CDR3 nucleotides read TGTGCCAGCAGCTTAGGAGCGGGGGGACCGAACACCGGGGAGCTGTTTTTT. Amino acid sequence: CASSLGAGGPNTGELFF.